The 32 T cell receptor beta chains presented below share a single source sample, sequenced in a study of radiation and T cells in renal cell carcinoma. Time point here: blood 4 weeks post-SBRT, at nephrectomy. Treatment in this sample: 15 Gy SBRT to primary tumor, nephrectomy 4 weeks later. The assay was immunoSEQ multiplex PCR, and TCRdb's table has in-frame clones only and misses some. The table has about 64,000 clones, 60% to 85% seen once. The sequences come from blood, collected from a patient whose treatment included radiotherapy and nephrectomy. The receptor set was obtained from a man in his 60s with renal cell carcinoma.

This clone was seen once. This CDR3 is also generated by other DNA sequences in the sample. The rearrangement links TRBV6-1 to TRBJ1-1, with unresolved D. The CDR3 extends over 13 amino acids. Trimming removed 5 bases at V and 1 base at J, with 8 bases between. Germline CDR1 reads MNHNS; CDR2 reads SASEGT. The CDR3 sequence: CASSRRTNTEAFF. The CDR3 bases are TGTGCCAGCAGTAGGCGGACGAACACTGAAGCTTTCTTT.

This clone occurred a few times. This sequence joins TRBV12-1 and TRBJ1-4. TRBV12-1 is a pseudogene. The CDR3 spans 19 residues. The CDR3 nucleotides are TGTGCCAGCAGCTTTGATACCGTCACCTCCGAGGGCTTCGAGGAAAAACTGTTTTTT. Its translation: CASSFDTVTSEGFEEKLFF.

This clone is a singleton in its sample. The chain carries TRBV19 and TRBJ2-5; D may match TRBD1 or TRBD2 (7 bases each). Looked up from germline, CDR1 is LNHDA and CDR2 is SQIVND (reference sequence). The CDR3 is made up of 16 amino acids. V lost 5 bases to trimming and J lost 7 bases, with 23 bases between them. The CDR3 DNA sequence: TGTGCCAGTAGTCCCCGGGACAGCGGGGCTTGGGGGACCCAGTACTTC. Translated: CASSPRDSGAWGTQYF.

V usage is TRBV2 and J usage is TRBJ2-1; 9 bases are a match to TRBD1. CDR1 SNHLY and CDR2 FYNNEI come from the germline V gene. CDR3 length: 13 amino acids. V trimming: 8 bases; J trimming: 2 bases; junction bases outside the gene matches: 1. The CDR3 sequence is CASRDRAYNEQFF. In nucleotides, the CDR3 is TGTGCCAGCCGGGACAGGGCCTACAATGAGCAGTTCTTC.

This clone was observed once. This chain joins TRBV15 and TRBJ2-7; 9 bases fit TRBD1. V shed 5 bases, J shed 4 bases, and the junction held 12 bases outside the gene matches. Germline V CDR1 and CDR2: LNHNV, YYDKDF (reference sequence). This CDR3 has 16 amino acids. The CDR3 loop reads CATSAPGSGQGYEQYF. In nucleotides, the CDR3 is TGTGCCACCAGCGCCCCGGGATCGGGACAGGGTTACGAGCAGTACTTC. The variable domain in full, with the rest retrieved from reference TRBV15 and TRBJ2-7, is DAMVIQNPRYQVTQFGKPVTLSCSQTLNHNVMYWYQQKSSQAPKLLFHYYDKDFNNEADTPDNFQSRRPNTSFCFLDIRSPGLGDTAMYLCATSAPGSGQGYEQYFGPGTRLTVT.

The chain uses TRBV10-3 and TRBJ2-1; a weak D match, TRBD2 (7 bases). V was trimmed by 0 bases and J by 7 bases, leaving 31 bases between them. The CDR3 consists of 21 residues. Germline V gives CDR1 ENHRY, CDR2 SYGVKD. The CDR3 region is CAISESLIWGAGARPGNEQFF. CDR3 in DNA: TGTGCCATCAGTGAGTCCCTCATTTGGGGGGCGGGGGCCCGACCGGGGAATGAGCAGTTCTTC.

The V call is TRBV6-5, the J call TRBJ1-4; TRBD1 agrees at 8 bases. Germline V lookup: CDR1 MNHEY, CDR2 SVGAGI. V lost 4 bases, J lost 3 bases, and 7 bases stayed unmatched. The CDR3 consists of 16 residues. The CDR3 reads CASSFAQGAPNEKLFF. In DNA, the CDR3 is TGTGCCAGCAGTTTTGCCCAGGGGGCACCTAATGAAAAACTGTTTTTT.

The chain links TRBV19 to TRBJ2-5, with 11 bases aligning to TRBD2. The CDR3 extends over 13 amino acids. Germline loops: CDR1 LNHDA, CDR2 SQIVND (reference sequence). J gave up 5 bases and V 6 bases, and 2 bases lay outside the gene matches. CDR3 amino acids: CASSLAGGETQYF. Here the CDR3 DNA reads TGTGCCAGTAGCTTAGCGGGGGGGGAGACCCAGTACTTC.

This clone has just a few counts. The CDR3: CASSTWASPVYGYTF. CDR3 bases: TGTGCCAGCAGTACGTGGGCCTCGCCTGTGTATGGCTACACCTTC. This chain links TRBV27 with TRBJ1-2, with D uncertain. The germline V gene has CDR1 MNHEY and CDR2 SMNVEV (reference sequence). The CDR3 consists of 15 residues. Trimming left V 5 bases short and J 5 bases short, with 18 bases between.

The chain carries TRBV19 and TRBJ1-4; tentatively, D is TRBD1 (6 bases). CDR3 length equals 17 residues. The V end lost 0 bases, the J end lost 6 bases, and 17 bases lay between the germline ends. CDR1 is LNHDA and CDR2 is SQIVND in the germline V gene (reference sequence). The CDR3 DNA is TGTGCCAGTAGTATAGATACGAATTTTCCAGGGGATGAAAAACTGTTTTTT. It codes for CASSIDTNFPGDEKLFF.

The J gene is TRBJ1-5, the V gene TRBV19; a weak D match, TRBD1 (5 bases). V lost 0 bases and J lost 5, with 14 bases in between. The CDR3 has 16 residues. From germline, CDR1 is LNHDA and CDR2 SQIVND (reference sequence). The CDR3 here is CASSIDRGPGHQPQHF. CDR3 nucleotide sequence: TGTGCCAGTAGTATAGATCGGGGACCAGGGCATCAGCCCCAGCATTTT. Full variable domain (rest looked up from reference TRBV19 and TRBJ1-5): DGGITQSPKYLFRKEGQNVTLSCEQNLNHDAMYWYRQDPGQGLRLIYYSQIVNDFQKGDIAEGYSVSREKKESFPLTVTSAQKNPTAFYLCASSIDRGPGHQPQHFGDGTRLSIL.

This chain connects TRBV6-1 to TRBJ2-7, with 10 positions matching TRBD1. Germline V gives CDR1 MNHNS, CDR2 SASEGT. V shed 1 base and J 4 bases; nucleotides not matched to a gene: 7. The CDR3 totals 16 residues. The CDR3 loop reads CASSEVDRGVSYEQYV. The DNA for the CDR3 is TGTGCCAGCAGTGAAGTGGACAGGGGGGTTTCGTACGAGCAGTACGTC.

The CDR3 protein is CASSVGRDGGTDTQYF. For the CDR3, the DNA is TGTGCCAGTAGTGTGGGCCGGGACGGTGGCACAGATACGCAGTATTTT. The chain carries TRBV19 and TRBJ2-3; D possibly uses TRBD1 or TRBD2 (5 bases each). V was clipped by 5 bases and J by 1 base, with 16 bases between them. CDR3 length: 16 residues. The germline gives CDR1 LNHDA, CDR2 SQIVND (reference sequence).

The V call is TRBV29-1, the J call TRBJ2-5; 10 bases fit TRBD2. After removal of 3 bases from V and 2 bases from J, the junction contained 9 bases not matched to a gene. The CDR3 spans 16 residues. Germline V CDR1 and CDR2: SQVTM, ANQGSEA. The CDR3 DNA reads as TGCAGCGTTGATCTGGGGGCTAGCGGGGGTCAAGAGACCCAGTACTTC. The encoded protein is CSVDLGASGGQETQYF.

The chain combines TRBV7-9 with TRBJ1-2, with 8 bases that match TRBD1. This CDR3 comprises 16 residues. Germline-derived CDR1 and CDR2 are SEHNR and FQNEAQ (reference sequence). V dropped 0 bases and J dropped 2; count of bases not matched to a gene: 5. The CDR3 sequence: CASSLAYAGGNYGYTF. The DNA of the CDR3 is TGTGCCAGCAGCTTAGCGTATGCAGGGGGCAACTATGGCTACACCTTC.

The chain carries TRBV4-3 and TRBJ2-6; D is tentatively TRBD1 or TRBD2 (5 bases each). From germline, CDR1 is LGHNA and CDR2 YSLEER. The V gene lost 0 bases and the J gene lost 4 bases, with 19 bases spanning the gap. This CDR3 region has 19 residues. CDR3 DNA: TGCGCCAGCAGCCAAGATTTCGGGACCCACCGGGCAGGGGCCAACGTCCTGACTTTC. This codes for CASSQDFGTHRAGANVLTF.

This rearrangement joins TRBV15 to TRBJ1-2; D is unresolved. With 8 bases removed from V and 3 bases from J, the gap between germline ends came to 10 bases. CDR1 and CDR2 (germline): LNHNV, YYDKDF (reference sequence). The CDR3 is 12 residues long. The CDR3 region is CATAGPDYGYTF. The CDR3 DNA sequence: TGTGCCACCGCCGGGCCAGACTATGGCTACACCTTC. Full variable domain (outside the CDR3, taken from reference TRBV15 and TRBJ1-2): DAMVIQNPRYQVTQFGKPVTLSCSQTLNHNVMYWYQQKSSQAPKLLFHYYDKDFNNEADTPDNFQSRRPNTSFCFLDIRSPGLGDTAMYLCATAGPDYGYTFGSGTRLTVV.

J is TRBJ1-3 and V is TRBV19, with a tentative D call TRBD1 (6 bases). The V gene lost 7 bases and the J gene lost 4 bases, with 14 bases spanning the gap. Per germline, CDR1 LNHDA and CDR2 SQIVND (reference sequence). The CDR3 totals 14 residues. The CDR3 nucleotides are TGTGCCAGTACCTCAGGGGCTCAAGGAAACACCATATATTTT. As protein: CASTSGAQGNTIYF.

This chain joins TRBV5-4 and TRBJ1-4; D is ambiguous. Trimming removed 4 bases from V and 6 bases from J, with 10 bases in between. CDR1 and CDR2 (germline): SGHNT, YYREEE (reference sequence). The CDR3 has 13 amino acids. In nucleotides, the CDR3 is TGTGCCAGCAGCCCTGGCGGTGATGAAAAACTGTTTTTT. Its translation is CASSPGGDEKLFF.

This clone was observed a single time. The chain employs TRBV5-6 and TRBJ2-5; 12 bases are a match to TRBD2. Trimming at V came to 2 bases and at J to 4 bases, leaving 3 bases not matched to a gene. The V gene's germline CDR1 is SGHDT and CDR2 YYEEEE. The CDR3 sequence is 15 residues long. CDR3 nucleotide sequence: TGTGCCAGCAGCTTAGCGGGACTAGCGGGAGAGACCCAGTACTTC. Its protein product is CASSLAGLAGETQYF.

This chain connects TRBV30 to TRBJ1-1; 9 bases align to TRBD1. Trimming cost V 4 bases and J 2 bases; bases outside gene matches: 14. The length of the CDR3 is 17 residues. Per germline, CDR1 GTSNPN and CDR2 SVGIG (reference sequence). CDR3 nucleotides: TGTGCCTGGAAGATTTCCGGGACAGGGAGACCAAACACTGAAGCTTTCTTT. Residues: CAWKISGTGRPNTEAFF.

This chain joins TRBV5-4 and TRBJ1-1; the match to TRBD1 covers 8 bases. Unmatched junction bases numbered 8, after V lost 4 bases and J lost 3 bases. CDR3 length equals 15 residues. CDR1 and CDR2 (germline): SGHNT, YYREEE (reference sequence). CDR3 in amino acids: CASSPTGVGDTEAFF. CDR3 in DNA: TGTGCCAGCAGCCCGACAGGGGTGGGGGACACTGAAGCTTTCTTT.

This chain uses TRBV7-7 with TRBJ2-3, with TRBD2 identical over 9 bases. CDR1 SSHAT and CDR2 FNYEAQ come from the germline V gene (reference sequence). J gave up 6 bases and V 2 bases, and 6 bases lay outside the gene matches. This CDR3 region has 15 residues. In DNA, the CDR3 is TGTGCCAGCAGCTTATCGGGACTAGCCGGGGATACGCAGTATTTT. It translates to CASSLSGLAGDTQYF.

This sequence joins TRBV5-5 and TRBJ1-4; 9 nucleotides agree with TRBD1. Looked up from germline, CDR1 is SGHKS and CDR2 is YYEKEE (reference sequence). The trim removed 4 bases at V and 5 bases at J, leaving 9 bases unmatched. CDR3 length equals 16 residues. Here the CDR3 reads CASSLLPGQGNEKLFF. The CDR3 DNA is TGTGCCAGCAGCCTACTTCCGGGACAGGGAAATGAAAAACTGTTTTTT.

This chain uses TRBV29-1 with TRBJ2-1, with 9 bases aligning to TRBD2. In germline, CDR1 is SQVTM, CDR2 ANQGSEA. V lost 4 bases and J lost 9; bases outside the gene matches: 13. The CDR3 contains 15 residues. CDR3: CSVVGAGGPQGEQFF. The CDR3 DNA sequence: TGCAGCGTTGTTGGTGCGGGGGGGCCTCAGGGTGAGCAGTTCTTC.

V usage is TRBV19 and J usage is TRBJ2-3; 7 nucleotides line up with TRBD2. The CDR3 totals 20 residues. The J segment lost 0 bases and the V segment lost 4 bases, leaving 19 bases of the junction unmatched. Germline V lookup: CDR1 LNHDA, CDR2 SQIVND (reference sequence). CDR3 nucleotides: TGTGCCAGTAGTACACCCTCCTCAGGCCCCAGCGGGACCAGCACAGATACGCAGTATTTT. This translates into CASSTPSSGPSGTSTDTQYF.

A single count supports this clone. The chain is built from TRBV18 and TRBJ2-7; TRBD1 matches at 12 bases. The length of the CDR3 is 14 residues. V lost 8 bases and J lost 6; bases outside the gene matches: 8. CDR1 KGHSH and CDR2 LQKENI come from the germline V gene. The CDR3 DNA reads TGTGCCAGCGGCACCGGGACAGGGGGCCTCGAGCAGTACTTC. Translated: CASGTGTGGLEQYF.

This clone is a singleton in its sample. The chain recombines TRBV19 with TRBJ1-5; no clear D gene. V lost 4 bases and J 3 bases, leaving 16 bases between the germline ends. This CDR3 is 16 amino acids long. Per the germline V gene, CDR1 is LNHDA and CDR2 is SQIVND (reference sequence). The CDR3 is CASSTLEQFNNQPQHF. Here the CDR3 DNA reads TGTGCCAGTAGTACTTTGGAACAATTCAACAATCAGCCCCAGCATTTT.

This chain uses TRBV6-1 with TRBJ2-3; D possibly corresponds to TRBD2 (5 bases). The germline V and J ends were trimmed by 5 bases and 4 bases, with 10 bases remaining between them. Germline V gene data show CDR1 as MNHNS and CDR2 as SASEGT. The CDR3 consists of 13 residues. As DNA, the CDR3 is TGTGCCAGCAGTTTAGGACTTGCAGATACGCAGTATTTT. Translating it yields CASSLGLADTQYF.

A single count supports this clone. The chain combines TRBV7-2 with TRBJ1-6, with D hard to call. The germline V gene has CDR1 SGHTA and CDR2 FQGNSA. This CDR3 region has 12 residues. Trimming took 2 bases from V and 10 from J, leaving 6 bases between them. CDR3 region: CASSLPSSPLHF. The CDR3 nucleotides read TGTGCCAGCAGCTTACCAAGCTCACCCCTCCACTTT.

The V and J genes are TRBV25-1 and TRBJ1-4; 10 bases align to TRBD1. V lost 5 bases and J lost 7; bases outside the gene matches: 1. Germline values: CDR1 MGHDK, CDR2 SYGVNS. The CDR3 sequence is 13 residues long. The CDR3 sequence: CASSWDRGEKLFF. The CDR3 DNA follows: TGTGCCAGCAGTTGGGACAGGGGTGAAAAACTGTTTTTT.

The chain joins TRBV5-1 to TRBJ1-1; D gene unclear. Germline V lookup: CDR1 SGHRS, CDR2 YFSETQ. This CDR3 is built from 14 residues. With 4 bases removed from V and 1 base from J, the gap between germline ends came to 11 bases. CDR3 sequence reads: CASSPPLSNTEAFF. The CDR3 DNA reads TGCGCCAGCAGCCCGCCTCTTTCGAACACTGAAGCTTTCTTT.